What follows are 18 T cell receptor beta chains derived from one specimen sequenced in a study of response to subunit inactivated influenza vaccine. TCRdb ran MiXCR on the RT-PCR reads and lists one entry per CDR3 protein. The top ten hold around 7.3% of the sample, which has approximately 700,000 distinct CDR3 sequences, about 14% seen once. The source material was PBMCs from blood, sampled around 15 days before vaccination. The receptor set was obtained from a man between 45 and 60 years old who received an inactivated influenza vaccine.

The sample holds many counts of this clonotype. The CDR3, as DNA: TGCAGTGCTAGGACCTTGCAGGGTGAGGGTCAGCCCCAGCATTTT. Translating gives CSARTLQGEGQPQHF. The chain combines TRBV20-1 with TRBJ1-5; a weak D match, TRBD1 (5 bases). V lost 3 bases to trimming and J lost 6 bases, with 18 bases between them. CDR3 length: 15 residues. CDR1 is DFQATT, CDR2 SNEGSKA, per germline (reference sequence).

Turning to this clonotype: A much larger clone is a single base away; this may be a read error. CDR3 amino acids: CSASGDRETQYF. CDR3 bases: TGCAGTGCTAGCGGGGACAGAGAGACCCAGTACTTC. This sequence joins TRBV20-1 and TRBJ2-5, with 7 bases lining up with TRBD1. With 3 bases clipped from V and 4 bases from J, the junction kept 2 bases outside the gene matches. The CDR3 sequence is 12 residues long. Germline CDR1 DFQATT, CDR2 SNEGSKA (reference sequence).

The chain employs TRBV3-1 and TRBJ1-1; D call uncertain. This CDR3 spans 13 amino acids. The ends were cut back, 5 bases at V and 5 bases at J, with 12 bases in the middle. Germline V gene sequence: CDR1 LGHDT, CDR2 YNNKEL (reference sequence). The CDR3 bases are TGTGCCAGCAGCACCCGGTTGGAGACTGAAGCTTTCTTT. It translates to CASSTRLETEAFF.

In its sample, this clonotype was seen a few times. This chain uses TRBV6-5 with TRBJ2-7; D may match TRBD1 or TRBD2 (6 bases each). Trimming removed 9 bases at V and 7 bases at J, with 16 bases between. Germline CDR1 reads MNHEY; CDR2 reads SVGAGI. This CDR3 has 12 residues. CDR3 sequence: CASSRGPGEQYF. CDR3 nucleotide sequence: TGTGCCAGTTCCCGGGGGCCTGGGGAGCAGTACTTC.

This chain connects TRBV7-2 to TRBJ2-7; 8 positions agree with TRBD2. V gave up 2 bases and J gave up 4 bases; unmatched junction bases: 7. The CDR3 has 15 amino acids. The germline V gene has CDR1 SGHTA and CDR2 FQGNSA. The CDR3 spells CASSLISGREYEQYF. CDR3 DNA sequence: TGTGCCAGCAGCTTAATCAGCGGGAGAGAGTACGAGCAGTACTTC.

This clonotype appeared a few times. The V and J genes are TRBV5-1 and TRBJ1-3; possible D gene TRBD1, 6 bases. V lost 0 bases to trimming and J lost 4 bases, with 11 bases between them. The CDR3 covers 15 residues. CDR1 SGHRS and CDR2 YFSETQ come from the germline V gene. The CDR3 loop is CASSLEPGEGNTIYF. CDR3 bases: TGCGCCAGCAGCTTGGAGCCAGGGGAAGGAAACACCATATATTTT.

The V and J genes are TRBV6-5 and TRBJ2-3; D is unclear. This CDR3 has 16 amino acids. CDR1 and CDR2 (germline): MNHEY, SVGAGI. V lost 0 bases and J lost 6, with 16 bases in between. CDR3 sequence: CASSYSTRTPSDTQYF. CDR3 DNA: TGTGCCAGCAGTTACTCGACTCGTACCCCATCGGATACGCAGTATTTT.

The CDR3 is CASSLTGLGQGYRTDTQYF. CDR3 bases: TGTGCCAGCAGCTTAACCGGGTTGGGACAGGGTTACCGCACAGATACGCAGTATTTT. This chain uses TRBV7-3 with TRBJ2-3, with TRBD1 matching over 9 bases. From germline, CDR1 is SGHTA and CDR2 FQGTGA. V lost 0 bases and J lost 1; bases outside the gene matches: 11. The CDR3 runs 19 residues.

This chain links TRBV5-6 with TRBJ2-3; D gene ambiguous. CDR3 length equals 15 residues. Trimming stripped 0 bases from V and 7 bases from J, with 15 bases between. Per germline, CDR1 SGHDT and CDR2 YYEEEE. CDR3 sequence (DNA): TGTGCCAGCAGCTTGGCCCCCGATAGCATATATACGCAGTATTTT. This encodes CASSLAPDSIYTQYF.

This clonotype came up many times. V usage is TRBV20-1 and J usage is TRBJ2-3; D gene unclear. The germline V gene has CDR1 DFQATT and CDR2 SNEGSKA (reference sequence). V was trimmed by 3 bases and J by 2 bases, leaving 12 bases between them. This CDR3 has 14 amino acids. The CDR3 DNA follows: TGCAGTGCTAGCTCGGACCGAAACACAGATACGCAGTATTTT. Protein: CSASSDRNTDTQYF.

This clonotype occurred a few times. This CDR3 reads CASSKKKGQGARTGELFF. Written as DNA, the CDR3 is TGTGCCAGCAGCAAAAAAAAGGGACAGGGGGCTCGGACCGGGGAGCTGTTTTTT. The chain couples TRBV21-1 to TRBJ2-2; TRBD1 was called by the table and not checked on the DNA. TRBV21-1 is classified as a pseudogene. The CDR3 spans 18 residues.

V and J are TRBV20-1 and TRBJ1-4, with TRBD1 matching over 8 bases. The CDR3 consists of 14 residues. V was clipped by 2 bases and J by 6 bases; unmatched bases: 5. Germline CDR1 and CDR2: DFQATT and SNEGSKA (reference sequence). The CDR3, as DNA: TGCAGTGCTAGACCGGCACAGGGGGATGAAAAACTGTTTTTT. It translates to CSARPAQGDEKLFF.

This clonotype was counted a few times. The gene calls are TRBV4-3 and TRBJ1-2; D is possibly TRBD1 (5 bases). Germline lookup yields CDR1 LGHNA and CDR2 YSLEER. Trimming removed 4 bases at V and 3 bases at J, with 18 bases between. The length of the CDR3 is 16 residues. The chain's CDR3 is CASSPVHPPGYYGYTF. CDR3 sequence (DNA): TGCGCCAGCAGCCCCGTGCACCCCCCAGGGTACTATGGCTACACCTTC.

The chain recombines TRBV7-2 with TRBJ1-5; 8 bases map to TRBD1. Germline assignment: CDR1 SGHTA and CDR2 FQGNSA. Trimming at V came to 5 bases and at J to 4 bases, leaving 7 bases not matched to a gene. The CDR3 is made up of 15 amino acids. CDR3 sequence: CASSGPGTGNQPQHF. Here the CDR3 DNA reads TGTGCCAGCAGCGGACCCGGGACAGGAAATCAGCCCCAGCATTTT.

This clonotype was seen a handful of times. The genes are TRBV20-1 and TRBJ2-7; D remains unclear. CDR3 length equals 17 residues. Germline V gives CDR1 DFQATT, CDR2 SNEGSKA (reference sequence). Trimming cost V 2 bases and J 0 bases, with 20 bases left between them. In DNA, the CDR3 is TGCAGTGCTAGAAACCTATTTGGTACCAAGAGCTCCTACGAGCAGTACTTC. The encoded protein is CSARNLFGTKSSYEQYF.

At least ten counts were recorded for this clonotype. Compared with germline, one end of the junction differs, possibly owing to a read error. The chain uses TRBV5-1 and TRBJ2-7; 10 bases are a match to TRBD1. The V gene's germline CDR1 is SGHRS and CDR2 YFSETQ. CDR3 length equals 14 residues. Here the CDR3 DNA reads TGTGCCAGCAGCTTCCGGGACAGGGGCTACGAGCAGTACTTC. Translation gives CASSFRDRGYEQYF.

This rearrangement joins TRBV5-1 to TRBJ1-1; D gene ambiguous. This CDR3 spans 14 amino acids. With 3 bases removed from V and 5 bases from J, the gap between germline ends came to 14 bases. The germline CDR1 and CDR2 sequences are SGHRS and YFSETQ. The CDR3: CASSSLTDRTEAFF. The CDR3 DNA follows: TGCGCCAGCAGCTCCCTGACGGATCGGACTGAAGCTTTCTTT. The full variable domain, its missing parts supplied by reference TRBV5-1 and TRBJ1-1, is KAGVTQTPRYLIKTRGQQVTLSCSPISGHRSVSWYQQTPGQGLQFLFEYFSETQRNKGNFPGRFSGRQFSNSRSEMNVSTLELGDSALYLCASSSLTDRTEAFFGQGTRLTVV.

The chain links TRBV7-9 to TRBJ2-7; TRBD2 might be the D (6 bases). Germline V CDR1 and CDR2: SEHNR, FQNEAQ (reference sequence). Trimming pared 5 bases from V and 6 bases from J, leaving 14 bases between. CDR3 size: 13 residues. CDR3 coding DNA: TGTGCCAGCAGCGACCGAGGGACTGTCGAGCAGTACTTC. It specifies CASSDRGTVEQYF.